These T cell receptor beta chains were read from a single sample in a study of T cells in localized non-small cell lung cancer. Generated by immunoSEQ multiplex PCR, the TCRdb table keeps only in-frame clones and is missing some. This table has tens of thousands of clones, roughly 80% appearing once. Material: PBMCs, obtained before any cancer treatment. Receptor source: a man aged 40 to 70 with stage II lung adenocarcinoma. CDR3s include the opening cysteine and the closing phenylalanine or tryptophan. The D gene is left open where the match is weak. Expanded clones are given a class, and other clones once, few, many or no size at all.

cdr3_length: 18; d_call: TRBD2; v_call: TRBV6-4; clone_size: -; j_call: TRBJ2-1; cdr3_nt: TGTGCCAGCAGTGAGGGACTAGCGGGAAACCCCTCCTACAATGAGCAGTTCTTC; cdr3_aa: CASSEGLAGNPSYNEQFF
cdr3_length: 18; d_call: TRBD1; v_call: TRBV28; clone_size: -; j_call: TRBJ1-5; cdr3_nt: TGTGCCAGCAGTCCGCCGGGACAGGGGGTTTTTAGCAATCAGCCCCAGCATTTT; cdr3_aa: CASSPPGQGVFSNQPQHF
cdr3_length: 15; d_call: -; v_call: TRBV28; clone_size: -; j_call: TRBJ1-6; cdr3_nt: TGTGCCAGCAGGCCCCGGGGCGGACGAAATTCACCCCTCCACTTT; cdr3_aa: CASRPRGGRNSPLHF
cdr3_length: 16; d_call: -; v_call: TRBV15; clone_size: -; j_call: TRBJ2-1; cdr3_nt: TGTGCCACCAGCAGAGGCCTTGGGCAGTTTTACAATGAGCAGTTCTTC; cdr3_aa: CATSRGLGQFYNEQFF
cdr3_length: 12; d_call: TRBD2; v_call: TRBV6-5; clone_size: few; j_call: TRBJ2-1; cdr3_nt: TGTGCCAGCAGCCAACCTAGCGGCCTGACGTTCTTC; cdr3_aa: CASSQPSGLTFF
cdr3_length: 15; d_call: TRBD2; v_call: TRBV5-4; clone_size: once; j_call: TRBJ2-3; cdr3_nt: TGTGCCAGCAGCCTTATAGCGGGACGCTCGGATACGCAGTATTTT; cdr3_aa: CASSLIAGRSDTQYF
cdr3_length: 13; d_call: TRBD1; v_call: TRBV27; clone_size: few; j_call: TRBJ1-6; cdr3_nt: TGTGCCAGCGGGCGACAGGGAGGGTCACCCCTCCACTTT; cdr3_aa: CASGRQGGSPLHF
cdr3_length: 14; d_call: -; v_call: TRBV5-1; clone_size: -; j_call: TRBJ1-2; cdr3_nt: TGCGCCAGCAGCCTCGGACCGATTTACTATGGCTACACCTTC; cdr3_aa: CASSLGPIYYGYTF
cdr3_length: 15; d_call: -; v_call: TRBV5-4; clone_size: -; j_call: TRBJ1-1; cdr3_nt: TGTGCCAGCAGCTTGGGAGGGCCCGCGAGGACTGAAGCTTTCTTT; cdr3_aa: CASSLGGPARTEAFF
cdr3_length: 13; d_call: -; v_call: TRBV5-4; clone_size: -; j_call: TRBJ2-3; cdr3_nt: TGCGCCAGCAGCCAAGATCGGGCGGATACGCAGTATTTT; cdr3_aa: CASSQDRADTQYF
cdr3_length: 15; d_call: -; v_call: TRBV30; clone_size: once; j_call: TRBJ1-2; cdr3_nt: TGTGCCTGGAATGGAGTGTCAATCGGGGGTGGTGGCTACACCTTC; cdr3_aa: CAWNGVSIGGGGYTF
cdr3_length: 12; d_call: -; v_call: TRBV7-3; clone_size: -; j_call: TRBJ1-1; cdr3_nt: TGTGCCAGCAGCCCCGGACGGCTTGAAGCTTTCTTT; cdr3_aa: CASSPGRLEAFF
cdr3_length: 13; d_call: TRBD1; v_call: TRBV7-9; clone_size: -; j_call: TRBJ2-7; cdr3_nt: TGTGCCAGCAGCTTCGACAGGGTGGATGAGCAGTACTTC; cdr3_aa: CASSFDRVDEQYF
cdr3_length: 17; d_call: -; v_call: TRBV27; clone_size: -; j_call: TRBJ2-2; cdr3_nt: TGTGCCAGCAGTCCCCTTACTGGACAGTCTGGGACCGGGGAGCTGTTTTTT; cdr3_aa: CASSPLTGQSGTGELFF
cdr3_length: 14; d_call: -; v_call: TRBV6-5; clone_size: -; j_call: TRBJ1-2; cdr3_nt: TGTGCCAGCAGTTACAAGGCAGCCCCCTATGGCTACACCTTC; cdr3_aa: CASSYKAAPYGYTF
cdr3_length: 15; d_call: -; v_call: TRBV6-5; clone_size: -; j_call: TRBJ2-7; cdr3_nt: TGTGCCAGCAGTTACGCCCCCACAGGGTGGGACGAGCAGTACTTC; cdr3_aa: CASSYAPTGWDEQYF
cdr3_length: 15; d_call: -; v_call: TRBV2; clone_size: -; j_call: TRBJ1-4; cdr3_nt: TGTGCCAGCAGACCCACCGGGACCACTAATGAAAAACTGTTTTTT; cdr3_aa: CASRPTGTTNEKLFF
cdr3_length: 15; d_call: TRBD1; v_call: TRBV6-5; clone_size: -; j_call: TRBJ1-2; cdr3_nt: TGTGCCAGCAGTCTACGGACAGGGACTTTCCGTGGCTACACCTTC; cdr3_aa: CASSLRTGTFRGYTF
cdr3_length: 15; d_call: -; v_call: TRBV6-6; clone_size: -; j_call: TRBJ1-5; cdr3_nt: TGTGCCAGCAGGGTGGACGGTGTCGGCAATCAGCCCCAGCATTTT; cdr3_aa: CASRVDGVGNQPQHF
cdr3_length: 16; d_call: -; v_call: TRBV2; clone_size: -; j_call: TRBJ2-3; cdr3_nt: TGTGCCAGCAGTGAGGGGGGGCCGGGAAGAACAGATACGCAGTATTTT; cdr3_aa: CASSEGGPGRTDTQYF